A selection of T cell receptor beta chains follows, all from one sample in a study of T cells in Graves' hyperthyroidism and ophthalmopathy. TCRdb ran MiXCR on the multiplex PCR reads and lists one entry per CDR3 protein. Here the sample spans under 600,000 distinct CDR3 sequences, 16% being singletons. The sequencing input was blood. All receptors derive from a woman between 40 and 50 years old with Graves' ophthalmopathy. CDR3s include the opening cysteine and the closing phenylalanine or tryptophan. Fields, in order: J gene, V gene, D gene, clone size, CDR3 DNA, CDR3 protein. D genes are given only for firm matches. Clone size is shown for a subset of rows, as once, few, many or a class of expanded clone.

J gene: TRBJ2-1; V gene: TRBV7-3; D gene: .; clone size: .; CDR3 DNA: TGTGCCAGCAGCGCCACCTCGTTCTCCTACAATGAGCAGTTCTTC; CDR3 protein: CASSATSFSYNEQFF
J gene: TRBJ2-1; V gene: TRBV2; D gene: TRBD2; clone size: many; CDR3 DNA: TGTGCCAGCAGTGAAAGGCGACTAGCGGACAATGAGCAGTTCTTC; CDR3 protein: CASSERRLADNEQFF
J gene: TRBJ2-5; V gene: TRBV29-1; D gene: .; clone size: .; CDR3 DNA: TGCAGCGCTACGGACGGCCTCCAAGAGACCCAGTACTTC; CDR3 protein: CSATDGLQETQYF
J gene: TRBJ2-7; V gene: TRBV20-1; D gene: TRBD2; clone size: many; CDR3 DNA: TGCAGTGCTAGGATAGCGGGGGTTAACTACGAGCAGTACTTC; CDR3 protein: CSARIAGVNYEQYF
J gene: TRBJ2-1; V gene: TRBV7-9; D gene: .; clone size: many; CDR3 DNA: TGTGCCAGCAGCTTAATGGGGGACGGAGATCCTGAGCAGTTCTTC; CDR3 protein: CASSLMGDGDPEQFF
J gene: TRBJ2-5; V gene: TRBV20-1; D gene: TRBD2; clone size: .; CDR3 DNA: TGCAGTGCTCCCCCCCGGGGGGATGGGACCCAGTACTTC; CDR3 protein: CSAPPRGDGTQYF
J gene: TRBJ2-1; V gene: TRBV11-2; D gene: TRBD1; clone size: many; CDR3 DNA: TGTGCCAGCAGCATCTCCGGGACAGGGAATGAGCAGTTCTTC; CDR3 protein: CASSISGTGNEQFF
J gene: TRBJ2-5; V gene: TRBV9; D gene: .; clone size: .; CDR3 DNA: TGTGCCAGCAGCGTGGGCCTAGTGGGTGGGGAGACCCAGTACTTC; CDR3 protein: CASSVGLVGGETQYF
J gene: TRBJ2-3; V gene: TRBV11-2; D gene: .; clone size: many; CDR3 DNA: TGTGCCAGCAGTTTCGTCGGGGGCAGCACAGATACGCAGTATTTT; CDR3 protein: CASSFVGGSTDTQYF
J gene: TRBJ2-5; V gene: TRBV4-2; D gene: .; clone size: few; CDR3 DNA: TGTGCCAGCAGCCAAGAGTGGGGGCGAGAGACCCAGTACTTC; CDR3 protein: CASSQEWGRETQYF
J gene: TRBJ2-3; V gene: TRBV5-1; D gene: TRBD2; clone size: many; CDR3 DNA: TGCGCCAGCAACGGAGTGACTAGCGTCACAGATACGCAGTATTTT; CDR3 protein: CASNGVTSVTDTQYF
J gene: TRBJ1-1; V gene: TRBV7-2; D gene: .; clone size: many; CDR3 DNA: TGTGCCAGCAGCTTTGGCGGACGGGGCACTGAAGCTTTCTTT; CDR3 protein: CASSFGGRGTEAFF
J gene: TRBJ1-1; V gene: TRBV14; D gene: .; clone size: .; CDR3 DNA: TGTGCCAGCAGCCACTCAGGGAGTGTTGAAGCTTTCTTT; CDR3 protein: CASSHSGSVEAFF
J gene: TRBJ1-2; V gene: TRBV30; D gene: .; clone size: many; CDR3 DNA: TGTGCCTGGAGAACAGTCAACTATGGCTACACCTTC; CDR3 protein: CAWRTVNYGYTF
J gene: TRBJ1-2; V gene: TRBV2; D gene: TRBD1; clone size: .; CDR3 DNA: TGTGCCAGCAGTGGGGGCGCAGGGGGTTGGAACTATGGCTACACCTTC; CDR3 protein: CASSGGAGGWNYGYTF
J gene: TRBJ2-7; V gene: TRBV5-5; D gene: TRBD2; clone size: .; CDR3 DNA: TGTGCCAGCCTCCGGGACTACCCTTCCTACGAGCAGTACTTC; CDR3 protein: CASLRDYPSYEQYF
J gene: TRBJ2-7; V gene: TRBV24-1; D gene: TRBD1; clone size: many; CDR3 DNA: TGTGCCACCAGTGATTCGGACAGGGCGCCCTACGAGCAGTACTTC; CDR3 protein: CATSDSDRAPYEQYF
J gene: TRBJ2-1; V gene: TRBV3-1; D gene: .; clone size: many; CDR3 DNA: TGTGCCAGCAGCCAAGATCAAAGCGGGCTTAGCTCCTACAATGAGCAGTTCTTC; CDR3 protein: CASSQDQSGLSSYNEQFF
J gene: TRBJ1-1; V gene: TRBV3-1; D gene: .; clone size: many; CDR3 DNA: TGTGCCAGCAGCCAAGGGGTGATGATTGAAGCTTTCTTT; CDR3 protein: CASSQGVMIEAFF
J gene: TRBJ2-3; V gene: TRBV7-8; D gene: .; clone size: many; CDR3 DNA: TGTGCCAGCAACTTAGCCCACGGGGGGCGCGATACGCAGTATTTT; CDR3 protein: CASNLAHGGRDTQYF
J gene: TRBJ2-5; V gene: TRBV2; D gene: .; clone size: many; CDR3 DNA: TGTGCCAGCAGTCCGGACAACCAAGAGACCCAGTACTTC; CDR3 protein: CASSPDNQETQYF
J gene: TRBJ2-7; V gene: TRBV20-1; D gene: .; clone size: .; CDR3 DNA: TGCAGTGCCTCCTCGGGGACACCAATGGACGAGCAGTACTTC; CDR3 protein: CSASSGTPMDEQYF
J gene: TRBJ2-7; V gene: TRBV6-6; D gene: TRBD2; clone size: many; CDR3 DNA: TGTGCCAGCAGTTACTCGACTAGCGGGAGCTACGAGCAGTACTTC; CDR3 protein: CASSYSTSGSYEQYF
J gene: TRBJ2-7; V gene: TRBV4-1; D gene: .; clone size: few; CDR3 DNA: TGCGCCAGCAGCCCCGGGACTCTGCGCTACGAGCAGTACTTC; CDR3 protein: CASSPGTLRYEQYF
J gene: TRBJ2-2; V gene: TRBV5-1; D gene: TRBD1; clone size: .; CDR3 DNA: TGCGCCAGCAGGGCCAGGACAGGGGGAACTGGCACCGGGGAGCTGTTTTTT; CDR3 protein: CASRARTGGTGTGELFF
J gene: TRBJ2-7; V gene: TRBV5-1; D gene: .; clone size: many; CDR3 DNA: TGCGCCAGCAGCGGGGGCGGGGAGGAGAACGAGCAGTACTTC; CDR3 protein: CASSGGGEENEQYF
J gene: TRBJ2-3; V gene: TRBV2; D gene: .; clone size: many; CDR3 DNA: TGTGCCAGCAGCGCGACTTACCGCAGTAATTTT; CDR3 protein: CASSATYRSNF
J gene: TRBJ2-2; V gene: TRBV7-3; D gene: .; clone size: .; CDR3 DNA: TGTGCCAGCAGCCCATACATAGCCGGGGAGCTGTTTTTT; CDR3 protein: CASSPYIAGELFF
J gene: TRBJ1-6; V gene: TRBV28; D gene: .; clone size: .; CDR3 DNA: TGTGCCAGCGGCAAGACGAATCACGACTATAATTCACCCCTCCACTTT; CDR3 protein: CASGKTNHDYNSPLHF
J gene: TRBJ2-7; V gene: TRBV11-2; D gene: .; clone size: many; CDR3 DNA: TGTGCCAGCAGCTTAAATTTCGTCTACGAGCAGTACTTC; CDR3 protein: CASSLNFVYEQYF
J gene: TRBJ1-5; V gene: TRBV19; D gene: .; clone size: .; CDR3 DNA: TGTGCCACTGGAGGAGGGAATAGCAATCAGCCCCAGCATTTT; CDR3 protein: CATGGGNSNQPQHF
J gene: TRBJ2-1; V gene: TRBV29-1; D gene: .; clone size: many; CDR3 DNA: TGCAGCGTTCATCCGGGACATGAGTACAATGAGCAGTTCTTC; CDR3 protein: CSVHPGHEYNEQFF
J gene: TRBJ2-3; V gene: TRBV18; D gene: .; clone size: .; CDR3 DNA: TGTGCCAGCTCACCAAATCGGAACACAGATACGCAGTATTTT; CDR3 protein: CASSPNRNTDTQYF